This record covers a single TCR beta chain. This specimen includes other DNA sequences encoding the same CDR3. These data belong to a study of blood T cell repertoires in COVID-19. Turning to the study itself: Specimens from acute and convalescent COVID-19 originated in the United States, Italy and Spain.

Assay: immunoSEQ multiplex PCR; the TCRdb copy retains only in-frame clones and omits some. The profile shows about 330,000 clones, 85% of them singletons. The CDR3 totals 14 residues. Losses at the gene ends were 6 bases for V and 2 bases for J; bases not matched to a gene: 3. Germline values: CDR1 MNHEY, CDR2 SVGAGI. This chain connects TRBV6-5 to TRBJ2-7; 11 bases align to TRBD1. The sequenced material came from peripheral blood. The TCR comes from a human donor in a cohort sampled during active COVID-19. This chain's CDR3 is CASSRDRGTYEQYF. DNA for the CDR3: TGTGCCAGCAGCCGGGACAGGGGGACCTACGAGCAGTACTTC.